The present TCR beta chain was sequenced within a study of OX40 agonist ivuxolimab in advanced cancers. Study-level information: Patients in the trial were receiving intravenous ivuxolimab every 2 weeks, at doses of 0.01 to 10 mg/kg.

Regarding this clone: What it binds is not known.

Deletions cut 1 base from V and 7 bases from J, with 13 bases between. Germline V gene lookup returns CDR1 SGHTA and CDR2 FQGNSA. This CDR3 has 15 amino acids. Study results and caveats: Expanded clones tended on average to be more numerous among CD8+ T cells than CD4+. CD4+ and CD8+ blood T cells expanded clonally by week 6 at 0.1 to 3.0 mg/kg. Determination of antigen specificity was not performed for the expanded peripheral T cells.

Only in-frame clones appear in the TCRdb table, and some are missing; sequencing was by immunoSEQ multiplex PCR. Among roughly 64,000 clones, approximately 80% were seen once, and the ten largest hold 2% to 3%. The chain is built from TRBV7-2 and TRBJ1-4, with D maybe TRBD1 (6 bases). The sequence came from an adult with an advanced solid tumor such as melanoma, head and neck, liver or kidney cancer. The sequenced sample was CD4+ or CD8+ T cells sorted from blood, obtained in a trial of the OX40 agonist ivuxolimab. The CDR3 here is CASSLDWTVGEKLFF. DNA of the CDR3: TGTGCCAGCAGCTTAGATTGGACAGTCGGTGAAAAACTGTTTTTT.